This paragraph reports one T cell receptor beta chain. Germline assignment: CDR1 MNHEY and CDR2 SVGEGT. The length of the CDR3 is 14 residues. Trimming took 4 bases from V and 4 from J, leaving 10 bases between them. The repertoire was sequenced with immunoSEQ multiplex PCR; TCRdb's copy has only in-frame clones and lacks some. The table has 210,000 or so clones, about 90% seen once; the top ten hold 3.1%. This sample was included in a study of blood T cell repertoires in COVID-19. About the study: The recovered donors of Cohort 3 showed two negative PCRs, clearance, or symptom resolution.

The V gene is TRBV6-2 or TRBV6-3, the J gene TRBJ2-2; D not certain. The receptor's source is a woman aged 50 to 60 in a cohort exposed to, infected with or recovered from COVID-19 (not recorded which). Sequenced: PBMCs or T cells enriched from blood (not recorded which). The CDR3 sequence is CASSFQVVTGELFF. In DNA, the CDR3 is TGTGCCAGCAGTTTTCAGGTTGTCACCGGGGAGCTGTTTTTT.